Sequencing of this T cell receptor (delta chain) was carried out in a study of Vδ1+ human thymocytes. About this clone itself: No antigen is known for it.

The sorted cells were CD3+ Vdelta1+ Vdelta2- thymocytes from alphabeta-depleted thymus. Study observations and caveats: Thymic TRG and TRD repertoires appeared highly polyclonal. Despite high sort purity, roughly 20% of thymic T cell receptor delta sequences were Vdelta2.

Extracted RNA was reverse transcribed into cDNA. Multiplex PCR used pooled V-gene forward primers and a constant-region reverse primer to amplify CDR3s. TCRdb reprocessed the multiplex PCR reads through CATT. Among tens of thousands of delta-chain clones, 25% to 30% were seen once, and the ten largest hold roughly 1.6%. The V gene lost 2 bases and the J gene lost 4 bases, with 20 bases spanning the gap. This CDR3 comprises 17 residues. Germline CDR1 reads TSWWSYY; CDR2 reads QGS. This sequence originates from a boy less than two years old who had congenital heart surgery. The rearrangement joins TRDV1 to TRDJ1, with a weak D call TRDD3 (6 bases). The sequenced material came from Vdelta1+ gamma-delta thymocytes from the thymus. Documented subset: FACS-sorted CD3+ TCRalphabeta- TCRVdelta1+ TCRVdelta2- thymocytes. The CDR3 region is CALGEAGVLGDFDKLIF. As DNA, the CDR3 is TGTGCTCTTGGGGAAGCCGGAGTACTGGGAGACTTCGATAAACTCATCTTT.